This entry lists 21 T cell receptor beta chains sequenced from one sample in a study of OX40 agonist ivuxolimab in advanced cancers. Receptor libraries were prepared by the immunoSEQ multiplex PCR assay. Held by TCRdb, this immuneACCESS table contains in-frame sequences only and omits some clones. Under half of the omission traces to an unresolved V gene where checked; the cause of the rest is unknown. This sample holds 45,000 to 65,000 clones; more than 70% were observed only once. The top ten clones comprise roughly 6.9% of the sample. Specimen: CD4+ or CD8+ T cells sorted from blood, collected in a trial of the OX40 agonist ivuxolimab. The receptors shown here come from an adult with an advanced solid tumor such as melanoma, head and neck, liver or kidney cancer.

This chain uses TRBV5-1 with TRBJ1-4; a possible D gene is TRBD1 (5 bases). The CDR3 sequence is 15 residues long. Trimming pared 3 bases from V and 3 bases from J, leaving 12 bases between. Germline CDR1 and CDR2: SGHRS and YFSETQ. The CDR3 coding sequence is TGCGCCAGCAGCTCGCAGGTGGGGGCTAATGAAAAACTGTTTTTT. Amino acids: CASSSQVGANEKLFF.

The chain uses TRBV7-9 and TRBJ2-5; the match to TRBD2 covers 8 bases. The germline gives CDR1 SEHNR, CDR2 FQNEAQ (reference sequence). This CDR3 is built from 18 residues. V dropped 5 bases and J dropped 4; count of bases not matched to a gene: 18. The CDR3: CASSKTSREGLGRETQYF. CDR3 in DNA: TGTGCCAGCAGCAAGACCTCTCGGGAGGGCCTAGGCCGAGAGACCCAGTACTTC.

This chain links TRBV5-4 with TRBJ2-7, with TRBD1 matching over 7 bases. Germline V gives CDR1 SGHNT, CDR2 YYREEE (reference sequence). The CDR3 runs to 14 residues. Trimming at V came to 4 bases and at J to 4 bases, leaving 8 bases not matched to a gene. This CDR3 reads CASSRTGGLYEQYF. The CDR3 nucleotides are TGTGCCAGCAGCCGGACAGGAGGTTTGTACGAGCAGTACTTC.

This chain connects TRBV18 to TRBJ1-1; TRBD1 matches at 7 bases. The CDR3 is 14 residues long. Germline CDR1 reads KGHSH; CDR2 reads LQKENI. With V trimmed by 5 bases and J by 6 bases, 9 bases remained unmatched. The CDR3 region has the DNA TGTGCCAGCTCAGGTCAGGGGGTAGCGGCTGAAGCTTTCTTT. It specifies CASSGQGVAAEAFF. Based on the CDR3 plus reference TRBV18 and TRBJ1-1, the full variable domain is NAGVMQNPRHLVRRRGQEARLRCSPMKGHSHVYWYRQLPEEGLKFMVYLQKENIIDESGMPKERFSAEFPKEGPSILRIQQVVRGDSAAYFCASSGQGVAAEAFFGQGTRLTVV.

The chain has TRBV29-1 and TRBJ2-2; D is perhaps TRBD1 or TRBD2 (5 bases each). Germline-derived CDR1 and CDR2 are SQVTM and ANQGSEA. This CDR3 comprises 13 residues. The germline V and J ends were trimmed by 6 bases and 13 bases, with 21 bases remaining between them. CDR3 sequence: CSVGARGTGGLFF. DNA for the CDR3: TGCAGCGTCGGGGCTAGGGGCACCGGAGGGCTGTTTTTT.

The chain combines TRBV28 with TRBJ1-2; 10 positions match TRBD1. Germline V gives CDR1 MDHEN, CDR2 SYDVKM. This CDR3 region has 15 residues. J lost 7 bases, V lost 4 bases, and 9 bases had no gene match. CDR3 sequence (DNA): TGTGCCAGCAGTTCGACAGGGGGCGAAGTGGGTGGCTACACCTTC. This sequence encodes CASSSTGGEVGGYTF.

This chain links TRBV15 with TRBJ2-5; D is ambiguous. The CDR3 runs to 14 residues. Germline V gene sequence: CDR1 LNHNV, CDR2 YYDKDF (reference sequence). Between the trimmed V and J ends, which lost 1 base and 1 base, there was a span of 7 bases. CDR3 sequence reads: CATSRGGFQETQYF. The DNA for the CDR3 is TGTGCCACCAGCAGAGGAGGATTCCAAGAGACCCAGTACTTC.

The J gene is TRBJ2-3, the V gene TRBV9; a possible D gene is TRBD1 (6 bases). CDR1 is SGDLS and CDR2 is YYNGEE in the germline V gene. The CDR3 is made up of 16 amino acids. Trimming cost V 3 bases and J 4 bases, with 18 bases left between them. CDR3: CASSGRVGAYADTQYF. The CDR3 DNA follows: TGTGCCAGCAGCGGTCGGGTGGGGGCCTACGCAGATACGCAGTATTTT.

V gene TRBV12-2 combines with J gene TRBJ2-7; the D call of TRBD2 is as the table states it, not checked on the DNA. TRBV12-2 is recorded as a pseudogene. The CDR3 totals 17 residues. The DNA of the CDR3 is TGTGCAAGTCGTCCTATAGCGGGAGGACATACTTTCTACGAGCAGTACTTC. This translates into CASRPIAGGHTFYEQYF.

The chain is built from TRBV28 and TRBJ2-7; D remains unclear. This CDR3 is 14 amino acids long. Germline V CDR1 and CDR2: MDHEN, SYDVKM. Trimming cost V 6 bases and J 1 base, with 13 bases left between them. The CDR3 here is CASRRPLGSYEQYF. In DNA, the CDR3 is TGTGCCAGCAGACGACCTTTGGGGTCCTACGAGCAGTACTTC.

CDR3 sequence (DNA): TGCGCCAGCAGTTCACCGGGACTAGCGGGAGTGAATGAGCAGTTCTTC. Translating gives CASSSPGLAGVNEQFF. V usage is TRBV10-2 and J usage is TRBJ2-1, with 14 bases fitting TRBD2. This CDR3 is built from 16 residues. V was clipped by 5 bases and J by 7 bases; unmatched bases: 7. From germline, CDR1 is WSHSY and CDR2 SAAADI.

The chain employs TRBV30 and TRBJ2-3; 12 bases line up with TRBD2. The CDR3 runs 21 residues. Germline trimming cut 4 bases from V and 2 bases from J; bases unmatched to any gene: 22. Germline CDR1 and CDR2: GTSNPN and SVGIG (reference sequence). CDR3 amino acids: CAWIRGTGTSGFPSSTDTQYF. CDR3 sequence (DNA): TGTGCCTGGATTCGGGGGACCGGGACTAGCGGGTTCCCCTCGTCCACAGATACGCAGTATTTT.

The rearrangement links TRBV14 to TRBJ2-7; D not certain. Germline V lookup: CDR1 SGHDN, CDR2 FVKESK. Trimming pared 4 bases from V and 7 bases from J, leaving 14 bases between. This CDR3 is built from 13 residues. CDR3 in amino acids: CASSPQLVGEQYF. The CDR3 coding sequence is TGTGCCAGCAGCCCCCAGCTGGTAGGGGAGCAGTACTTC.

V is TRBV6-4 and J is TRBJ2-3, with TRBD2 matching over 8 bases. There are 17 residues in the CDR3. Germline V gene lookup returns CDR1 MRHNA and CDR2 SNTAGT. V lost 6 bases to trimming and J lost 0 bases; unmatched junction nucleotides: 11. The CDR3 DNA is TGTGCCAGCAGGCCGGGTAGCGGGATATCTAGCACAGATACGCAGTATTTT. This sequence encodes CASRPGSGISSTDTQYF.

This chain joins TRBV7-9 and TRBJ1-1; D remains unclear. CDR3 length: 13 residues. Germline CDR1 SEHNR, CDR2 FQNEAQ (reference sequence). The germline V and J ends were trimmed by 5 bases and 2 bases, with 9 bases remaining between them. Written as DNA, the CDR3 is TGTGCCAGCAGCGCGGGTATTAACACTGAAGCTTTCTTT. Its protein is CASSAGINTEAFF. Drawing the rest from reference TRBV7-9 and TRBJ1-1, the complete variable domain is DTGVSQNPRHKITKRGQNVTFRCDPISEHNRLYWYRQTLGQGPEFLTYFQNEAQLEKSRLLSDRFSAERPKGSFSTLEIQRTEQGDSAMYLCASSAGINTEAFFGQGTRLTVV.

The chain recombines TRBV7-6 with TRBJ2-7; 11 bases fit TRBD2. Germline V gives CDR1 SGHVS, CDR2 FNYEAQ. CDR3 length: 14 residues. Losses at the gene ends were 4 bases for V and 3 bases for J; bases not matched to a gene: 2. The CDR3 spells CASSYLAGGYEQYF. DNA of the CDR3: TGTGCCAGCAGCTATCTAGCGGGGGGCTACGAGCAGTACTTC.

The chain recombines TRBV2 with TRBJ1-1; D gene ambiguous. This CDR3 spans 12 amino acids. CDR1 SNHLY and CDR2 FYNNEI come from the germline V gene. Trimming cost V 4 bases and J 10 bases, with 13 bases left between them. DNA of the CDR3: TGTGCCAGCAGTGGGACGGCCCTCGCAGCTTTCTTT. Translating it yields CASSGTALAAFF.

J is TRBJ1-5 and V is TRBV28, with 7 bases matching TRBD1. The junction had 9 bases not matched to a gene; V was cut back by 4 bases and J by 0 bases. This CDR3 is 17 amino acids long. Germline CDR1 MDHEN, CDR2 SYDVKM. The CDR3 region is CASSSDWDSYSNQPQHF. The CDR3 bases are TGTGCCAGCAGTTCGGACTGGGACAGCTATAGCAATCAGCCCCAGCATTTT.

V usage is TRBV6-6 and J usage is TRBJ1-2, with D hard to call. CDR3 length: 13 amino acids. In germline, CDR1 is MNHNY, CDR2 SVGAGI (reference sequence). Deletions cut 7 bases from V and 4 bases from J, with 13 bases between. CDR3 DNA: TGTGCCAGCACCCCGGGGAATAGCTATGGCTACACCTTC. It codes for CASTPGNSYGYTF.

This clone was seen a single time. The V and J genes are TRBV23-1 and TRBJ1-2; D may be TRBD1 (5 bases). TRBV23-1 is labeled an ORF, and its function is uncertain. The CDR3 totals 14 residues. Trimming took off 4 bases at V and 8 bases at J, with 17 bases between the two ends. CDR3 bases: TGCGCCAGCAGTCTGCGGGGGGAGTCGGGGGGCTACACCTTC. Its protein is CASSLRGESGGYTF.

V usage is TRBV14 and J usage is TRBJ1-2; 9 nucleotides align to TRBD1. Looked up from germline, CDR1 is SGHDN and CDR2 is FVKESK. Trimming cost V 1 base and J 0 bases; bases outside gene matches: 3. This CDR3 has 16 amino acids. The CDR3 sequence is CASSQVQGASNYGYTF. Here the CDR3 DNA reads TGTGCCAGCAGCCAAGTACAGGGGGCCTCTAACTATGGCTACACCTTC.